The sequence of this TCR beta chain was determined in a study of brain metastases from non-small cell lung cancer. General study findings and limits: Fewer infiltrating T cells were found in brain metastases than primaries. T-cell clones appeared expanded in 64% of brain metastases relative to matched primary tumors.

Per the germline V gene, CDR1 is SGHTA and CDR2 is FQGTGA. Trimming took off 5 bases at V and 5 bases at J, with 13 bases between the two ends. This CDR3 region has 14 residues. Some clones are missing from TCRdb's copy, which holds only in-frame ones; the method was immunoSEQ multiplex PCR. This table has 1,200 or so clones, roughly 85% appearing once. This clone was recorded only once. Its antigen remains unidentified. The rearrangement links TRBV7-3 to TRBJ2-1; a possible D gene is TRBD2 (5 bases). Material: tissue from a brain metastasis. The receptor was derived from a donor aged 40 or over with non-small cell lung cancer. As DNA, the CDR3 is TGTGCCAGCAGCCCGCCCGGGAACGACAATGAGCAGTTCTTC. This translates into CASSPPGNDNEQFF. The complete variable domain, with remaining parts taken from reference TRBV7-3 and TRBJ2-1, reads GAGVSQTPSNKVTEKGKYVELRCDPISGHTALYWYRQSLGQGPEFLIYFQGTGAADDSGLPNDRFFAVRPEGSVSTLKIQRTERGDSAVYLCASSPPGNDNEQFFGPGTRLTVL.